This T cell receptor beta chain was recovered during a study of cytomegalovirus exposure and HLA in healthy donors. From germline, CDR1 is SQVTM and CDR2 ANQGSEA. The CDR3 is 14 residues long. Trimming pared 6 bases from V and 5 bases from J, leaving 19 bases between. In the PCR, 60 Vbeta and 13 Jbeta primers were used. Data came from immunoSEQ multiplex PCR; TCRdb stores just in-frame clones and leaves some out. Among fewer than 85,000 clones listed, 80% to 90% were seen once. This rearrangement joins TRBV29-1 to TRBJ2-5; a possible D gene is TRBD1 (7 bases). The TCR sequence derives from a man between 65 and 85 years old in good health and CMV-seropositive. The sequencing sample was made of PBMCs. The DNA for the CDR3 is TGCAGCGTCGGCGCAGGGGGGTGGGGGGAGACCCAGTACTTC. Protein product: CSVGAGGWGETQYF.